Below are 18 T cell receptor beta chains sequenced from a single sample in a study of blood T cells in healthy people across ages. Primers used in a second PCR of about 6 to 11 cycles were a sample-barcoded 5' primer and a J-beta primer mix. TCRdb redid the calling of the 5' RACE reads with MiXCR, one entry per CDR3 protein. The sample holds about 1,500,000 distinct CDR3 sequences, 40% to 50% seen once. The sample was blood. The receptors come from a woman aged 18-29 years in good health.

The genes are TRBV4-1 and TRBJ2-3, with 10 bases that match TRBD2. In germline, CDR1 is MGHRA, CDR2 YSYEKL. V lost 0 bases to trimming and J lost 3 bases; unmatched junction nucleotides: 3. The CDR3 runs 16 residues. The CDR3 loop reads CASSQDSGGMTDTQYF. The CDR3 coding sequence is TGCGCCAGCAGCCAAGATAGCGGGGGGATGACAGATACGCAGTATTTT.

The chain's CDR3 is CASRTRIAGGQSYNEQFF. CDR3 DNA: TGTGCCAGCAGAACAAGGATAGCGGGGGGGCAATCCTACAATGAGCAGTTCTTC. The V gene is TRBV28, the J gene TRBJ2-1, with TRBD2 identical over 11 bases. Trimming cost V 6 bases and J 1 base; bases outside gene matches: 11. The length of the CDR3 is 18 residues. Germline assignment: CDR1 MDHEN and CDR2 SYDVKM.

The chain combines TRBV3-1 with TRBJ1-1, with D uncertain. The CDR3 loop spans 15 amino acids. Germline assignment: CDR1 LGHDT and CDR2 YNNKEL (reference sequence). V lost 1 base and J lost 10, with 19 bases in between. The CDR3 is CASSQADPGIRGAFF. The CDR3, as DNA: TGTGCCAGCAGCCAAGCGGATCCTGGCATCCGGGGAGCTTTCTTT.

The DNA for the CDR3 is TGTGCCATCAGTGAAAACAGGGGGGGGTACGAGCAGTACTTC. It is translated as CAISENRGGYEQYF. This sequence joins TRBV10-3 and TRBJ2-7; weak D call: TRBD1 (8 bases). The CDR3 totals 14 residues. Germline V lookup: CDR1 ENHRY, CDR2 SYGVKD. The ends were cut back, 3 bases at V and 4 bases at J, with 13 bases in the middle.

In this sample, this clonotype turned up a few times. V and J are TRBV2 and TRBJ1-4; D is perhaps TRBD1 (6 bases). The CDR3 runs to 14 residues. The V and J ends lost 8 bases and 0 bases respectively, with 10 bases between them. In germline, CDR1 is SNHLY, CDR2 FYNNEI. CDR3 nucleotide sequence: TGTGCCAGCGAAACAGGGACAACTAATGAAAAACTGTTTTTT. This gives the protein CASETGTTNEKLFF.

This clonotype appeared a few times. The CDR3 DNA reads TGTGCCAGCAGCTTGGCCCACACACTCTCTGGGGCCAACGTCCTGACTTTC. Translating it yields CASSLAHTLSGANVLTF. The chain is built from TRBV5-6 and TRBJ2-6, with D hard to call. Germline V gives CDR1 SGHDT, CDR2 YYEEEE. V lost 0 bases, J lost 0 bases, and 10 bases lay in between. CDR3 size: 17 residues.

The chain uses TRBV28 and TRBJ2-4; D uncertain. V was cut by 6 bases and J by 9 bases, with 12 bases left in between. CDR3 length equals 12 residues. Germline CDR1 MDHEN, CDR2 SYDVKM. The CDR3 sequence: CASRLRSGIQYF. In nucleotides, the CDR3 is TGTGCCAGCAGGTTGAGATCAGGCATTCAGTACTTC.

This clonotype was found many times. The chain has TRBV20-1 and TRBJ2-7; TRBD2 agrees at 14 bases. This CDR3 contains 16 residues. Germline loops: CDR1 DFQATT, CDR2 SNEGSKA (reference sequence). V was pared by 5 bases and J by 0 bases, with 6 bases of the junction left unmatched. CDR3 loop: CSAAGLAGAGSYEQYF. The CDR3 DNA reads TGCAGTGCTGCGGGACTAGCGGGAGCCGGCTCCTACGAGCAGTACTTC.

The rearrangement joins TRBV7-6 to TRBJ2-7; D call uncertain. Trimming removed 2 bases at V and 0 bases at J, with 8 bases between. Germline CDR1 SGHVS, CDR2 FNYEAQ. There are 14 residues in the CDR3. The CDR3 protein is CASSLFQSSYEQYF. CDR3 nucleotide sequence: TGTGCCAGCAGCTTATTCCAGAGCTCCTACGAGCAGTACTTC.

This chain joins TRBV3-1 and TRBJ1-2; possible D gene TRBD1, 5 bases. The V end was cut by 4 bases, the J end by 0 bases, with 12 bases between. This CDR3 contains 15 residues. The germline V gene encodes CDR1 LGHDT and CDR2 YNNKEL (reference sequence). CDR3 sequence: CASSPPDSSNYGYTF. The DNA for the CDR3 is TGTGCCAGCAGCCCACCCGACAGCTCTAACTATGGCTACACCTTC.

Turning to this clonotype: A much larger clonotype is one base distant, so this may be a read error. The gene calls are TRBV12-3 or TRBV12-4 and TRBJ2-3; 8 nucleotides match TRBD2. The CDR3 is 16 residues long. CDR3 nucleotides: TGTACCAGCAGCCCCTATGGTAGCGGGGAGTCAGATACGCAGTATTTT. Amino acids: CTSSPYGSGESDTQYF.

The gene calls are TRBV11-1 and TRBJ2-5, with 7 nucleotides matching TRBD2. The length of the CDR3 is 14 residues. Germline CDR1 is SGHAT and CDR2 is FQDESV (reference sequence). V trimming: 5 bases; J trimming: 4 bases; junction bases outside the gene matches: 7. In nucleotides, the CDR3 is TGTGCCAGCAGCCCGCCGGGACTACTAGAGACCCAGTACTTC. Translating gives CASSPPGLLETQYF.

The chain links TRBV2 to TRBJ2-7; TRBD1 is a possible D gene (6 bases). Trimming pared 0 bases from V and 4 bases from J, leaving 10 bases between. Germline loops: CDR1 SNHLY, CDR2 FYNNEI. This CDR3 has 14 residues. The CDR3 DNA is TGTGCCAGCAGTGAAGCGGGGGCCGGTTACGAGCAGTACTTC. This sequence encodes CASSEAGAGYEQYF.

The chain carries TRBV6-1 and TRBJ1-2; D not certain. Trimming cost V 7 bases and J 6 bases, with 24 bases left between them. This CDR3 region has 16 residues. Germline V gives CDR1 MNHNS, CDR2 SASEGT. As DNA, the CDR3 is TGTGCCAGCACCGAAGCAGGTGTGGCAGGACCTGATGGCTACACCTTC. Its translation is CASTEAGVAGPDGYTF.

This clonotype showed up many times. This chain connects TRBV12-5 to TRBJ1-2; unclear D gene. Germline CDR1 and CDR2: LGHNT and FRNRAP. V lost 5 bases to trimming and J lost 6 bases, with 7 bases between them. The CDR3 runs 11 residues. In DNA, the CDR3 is TGTGCTAGTGGTGTGGGGAATGGCTACACCTTC. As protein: CASGVGNGYTF.

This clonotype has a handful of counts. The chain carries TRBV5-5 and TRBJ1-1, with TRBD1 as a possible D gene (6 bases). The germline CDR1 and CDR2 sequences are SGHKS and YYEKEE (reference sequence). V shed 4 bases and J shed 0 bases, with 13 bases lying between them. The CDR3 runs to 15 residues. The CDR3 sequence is CASSPRGHLNTEAFF. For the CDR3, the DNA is TGTGCCAGCAGCCCGAGGGGACATCTGAACACTGAAGCTTTCTTT.

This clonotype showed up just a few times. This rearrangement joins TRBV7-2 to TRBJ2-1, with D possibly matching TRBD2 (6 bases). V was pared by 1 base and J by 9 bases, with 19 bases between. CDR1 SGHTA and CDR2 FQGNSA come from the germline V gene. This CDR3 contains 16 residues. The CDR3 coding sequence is TGTGCCAGCAGCTTAGTGGCACTAGCCAGAGGGAGTGAGCAGTTCTTC. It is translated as CASSLVALARGSEQFF.

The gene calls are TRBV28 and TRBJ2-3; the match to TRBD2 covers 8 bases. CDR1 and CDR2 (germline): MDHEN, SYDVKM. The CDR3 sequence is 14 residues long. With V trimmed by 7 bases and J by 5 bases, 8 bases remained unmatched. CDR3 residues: CASTHGGAGDTQYF. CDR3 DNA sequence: TGTGCCAGCACCCACGGGGGGGCCGGAGATACGCAGTATTTT.